This T cell receptor (beta chain) was sequenced for a study of blood T cells in healthy people across ages. The length of the CDR3 is 14 residues. Germline lookup yields CDR1 MNHEY and CDR2 SVGEGT. V gave up 11 bases and J gave up 2 bases, with 17 bases separating them. Points from the study as a whole: While age rose, TCR beta diversity per million T cells dropped in a roughly linear way. PBMC samples, being unsorted, prevented any conclusive comparison of naive and antigen-experienced cells.

Each donor gave roughly 9.8 milliliters of peripheral blood. A second PCR, run for about 7 to 11 cycles, used a sample-barcoded 5' primer plus a J-beta primer mix. Every individual sample yielded 2.5 million or more paired-end reads (each containing CDR3). TCRdb itself ran the 5' RACE reads through MiXCR, one entry per CDR3 protein. The sample contains about 1.7 million distinct CDR3 sequences, 25% to 30% of which appear only once. Of note for this clonotype: Its antigen is still unknown.

This chain connects TRBV6-2 or TRBV6-3 to TRBJ2-3, with D possibly TRBD2 on 6 matching bases. What was sequenced was blood. The sequence came from a woman in her 30s in good health. CDR3 residues: CAADGGEHTDTQYF. The CDR3 DNA reads as TGTGCCGCCGACGGCGGGGAGCACACAGATACGCAGTATTTT.